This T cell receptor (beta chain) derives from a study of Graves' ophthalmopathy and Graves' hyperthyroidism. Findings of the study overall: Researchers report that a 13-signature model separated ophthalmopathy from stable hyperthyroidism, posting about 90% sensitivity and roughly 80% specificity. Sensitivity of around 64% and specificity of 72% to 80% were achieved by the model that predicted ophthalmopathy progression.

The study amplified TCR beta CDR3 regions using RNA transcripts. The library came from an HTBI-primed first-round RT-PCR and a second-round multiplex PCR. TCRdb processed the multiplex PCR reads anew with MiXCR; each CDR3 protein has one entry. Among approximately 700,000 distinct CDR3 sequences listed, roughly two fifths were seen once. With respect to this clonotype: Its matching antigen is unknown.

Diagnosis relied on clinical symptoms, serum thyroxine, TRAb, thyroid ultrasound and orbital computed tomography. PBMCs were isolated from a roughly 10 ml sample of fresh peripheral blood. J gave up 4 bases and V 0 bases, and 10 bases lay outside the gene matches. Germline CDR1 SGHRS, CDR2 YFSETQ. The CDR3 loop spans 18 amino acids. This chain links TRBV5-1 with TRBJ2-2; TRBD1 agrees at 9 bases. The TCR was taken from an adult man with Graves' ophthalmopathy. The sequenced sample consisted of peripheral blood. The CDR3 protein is CASSLVLTGGRGTGELFF. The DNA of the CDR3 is TGCGCCAGCAGCTTGGTGCTGACAGGGGGTAGAGGCACCGGGGAGCTGTTTTTT.